One sample yielded the 26 T cell receptor beta chains listed below, sequenced in a study of cytomegalovirus exposure and HLA in healthy donors (dated by TCRdb to 2016 to 2017). Library preparation employed the immunoSEQ multiplex PCR assay. For the multiplex PCR, a mixture combining 60 forward primers for TCR Vbeta segments and 13 reverse primers for TCR Jbeta segments was used. The table was pulled from immuneACCESS by TCRdb, which kept in-frame rearrangements only. Such tables lose some clones; where checked, under half of the loss comes from unresolved V genes, and the rest has no known cause. The sample data list about 130,000 clones, and around three quarters of these were observed just once. The top ten clones comprise around 7% of the sample. Sequencing was carried out using PBMCs. The source of these receptors is a man between 40 and 49 years old in good health and CMV-seropositive.

This clone was seen just once. This chain uses TRBV7-6 with TRBJ2-1; 8 nucleotides match TRBD2. Trimming at V came to 0 bases and at J to 4 bases, leaving 5 bases not matched to a gene. This CDR3 region has 16 residues. Germline CDR1 is SGHVS and CDR2 is FNYEAQ. The DNA of the CDR3 is TGTGCCAGCAGCTTAGCGCCTAGCGGGCATTACAATGAGCAGTTCTTC. Its translation is CASSLAPSGHYNEQFF. The whole variable domain, remainder taken from reference TRBV7-6 and TRBJ2-1, is GAGVSQSPRYKVTKRGQDVALRCDPISGHVSLYWYRQALGQGPEFLTYFNYEAQQDKSGLPNDRFSAERPEGSISTLTIQRTEQRDSAMYRCASSLAPSGHYNEQFFGPGTRLTVL.

This clone was seen a handful of times. The chain is built from TRBV27 and TRBJ1-6, with TRBD1 matching 7 bases. V lost 5 bases and J lost 7; bases outside the gene matches: 5. Germline V gives CDR1 MNHEY, CDR2 SMNVEV (reference sequence). The CDR3 has 14 amino acids. The CDR3 reads CASSMGQRNSPLHF. DNA of the CDR3: TGTGCCAGCAGTATGGGACAGCGAAATTCACCCCTCCACTTT.

This clone was seen only once. The genes are TRBV28 and TRBJ1-3, with D maybe TRBD1 (5 bases). The CDR3 totals 14 residues. The V end lost 7 bases, the J end lost 2 bases, and 12 bases lay between the germline ends. Germline CDR1 reads MDHEN; CDR2 reads SYDVKM. The CDR3 region has the DNA TGTGCCAGCACCCCCACAGGAGCTGGAAACACCATATATTTT. Residues: CASTPTGAGNTIYF.

This sequence joins TRBV5-4 and TRBJ2-7; no firm D call. From germline, CDR1 is SGHNT and CDR2 YYREEE (reference sequence). Trimming pared 0 bases from V and 1 base from J, leaving 8 bases between. This CDR3 is built from 14 residues. The CDR3 sequence: CASSLEQPSYEQYF. The CDR3 bases are TGTGCCAGCAGCTTGGAACAGCCATCCTACGAGCAGTACTTC.

The V call is TRBV7-2, the J call TRBJ2-7, with D maybe TRBD1 (5 bases). Germline CDR1 reads SGHTA; CDR2 reads FQGNSA. Between the trimmed V and J ends, which lost 4 bases and 3 bases, there was a span of 13 bases. CDR3 length: 14 amino acids. DNA of the CDR3: TGTGCCAGCAGCTCCCAGACAGATTACTACGAGCAGTACTTC. Translation gives CASSSQTDYYEQYF. Combining the CDR3 with reference TRBV7-2 and TRBJ2-7 gives the whole variable domain GAGVSQSPSNKVTEKGKDVELRCDPISGHTALYWYRQSLGQGLEFLIYFQGNSAPDKSGLPSDRFSAERTGGSVSTLTIQRTQQEDSAVYLCASSSQTDYYEQYFGPGTRLTVT.

This chain joins TRBV11-2 and TRBJ2-1, with 7 bases identical to TRBD2. CDR1 is SGHAT and CDR2 is FQNNGV in the germline V gene. V lost 4 bases to trimming and J lost 9 bases; unmatched junction nucleotides: 12. The CDR3 is made up of 15 amino acids. The CDR3 is CASSSRAGELSEQFF. The CDR3 DNA reads as TGTGCCAGCAGCTCCCGGGCGGGAGAGTTGAGTGAGCAGTTCTTC.

This clone was seen more than once but under ten times. The chain joins TRBV11-2 to TRBJ2-1; 8 nucleotides agree with TRBD1. V gave up 4 bases and J gave up 7 bases; unmatched junction bases: 9. CDR1 and CDR2 from the germline V gene are SGHAT and FQNNGV. The CDR3 covers 15 residues. The CDR3 here is CASSSFQGAQNEQFF. In nucleotides, the CDR3 is TGTGCCAGCAGCTCATTTCAGGGGGCGCAGAATGAGCAGTTCTTC.

V and J are TRBV14 and TRBJ1-2; 7 nucleotides match TRBD1. Germline V gene data show CDR1 as SGHDN and CDR2 as FVKESK. The ends lost 5 bases at V and 8 bases at J; junction bases unmatched: 8. The length of the CDR3 is 13 residues. The CDR3 DNA follows: TGTGCCAGCAGCTTCGGGACAGTGGTCGGCTACACCTTC. It yields the protein CASSFGTVVGYTF.

This clone appeared a few times. The rearrangement uses TRBV27 and TRBJ2-7; D possibly corresponds to TRBD2 (5 bases). Trimming cost V 9 bases and J 3 bases, with 15 bases left between them. This CDR3 spans 13 amino acids. Germline V lookup: CDR1 MNHEY, CDR2 SMNVEV (reference sequence). For the CDR3, the DNA is TGTGCCAGTCTGGAGGCCCCTGGCTACGAGCAGTACTTC. Its protein is CASLEAPGYEQYF.

V usage is TRBV2 and J usage is TRBJ1-1; 9 positions match TRBD1. CDR1 and CDR2 (germline): SNHLY, FYNNEI. Unmatched junction bases numbered 4, after V lost 5 bases and J lost 3 bases. CDR3 length equals 14 residues. CDR3 DNA sequence: TGTGCCAGCAGTTTACAGGGGGCCTACACTGAAGCTTTCTTT. Protein: CASSLQGAYTEAFF.

The CDR3 sequence: CASSGRVYEQYF. CDR3 DNA: TGTGCCAGTAGTGGCCGGGTCTACGAGCAGTACTTC. V is TRBV19 and J is TRBJ2-7; D call uncertain. The CDR3 is made up of 12 amino acids. Per the germline V gene, CDR1 is LNHDA and CDR2 is SQIVND (reference sequence). Trimming stripped 5 bases from V and 3 bases from J, with 8 bases between.

The chain recombines TRBV6-6 with TRBJ1-4; TRBD1 matches at 8 bases. The CDR3 extends over 15 amino acids. Germline CDR1 MNHNY, CDR2 SVGAGI (reference sequence). Trimming at V came to 6 bases and at J to 7 bases, leaving 10 bases not matched to a gene. The chain's CDR3 is CASSSGQGAGEKLFF. The CDR3 DNA reads TGTGCCAGCAGCTCAGGGCAGGGGGCGGGTGAAAAACTGTTTTTT.

J is TRBJ1-2 and V is TRBV6-1; tentatively, D is TRBD1 (5 bases). The CDR3 extends over 13 amino acids. Germline loops: CDR1 MNHNS, CDR2 SASEGT. Trimming shortened V by 6 bases and J by 8 bases, and 16 bases separated the two germline ends. This chain's CDR3 is CASRITGPAGYTF. CDR3 coding DNA: TGTGCCAGCAGGATTACAGGTCCGGCAGGCTACACCTTC.

The chain employs TRBV9 and TRBJ2-7; the D gene is possibly TRBD2 (6 bases). This CDR3 spans 14 amino acids. Trimming removed 4 bases from V and 3 bases from J, with 14 bases in between. CDR1 is SGDLS, CDR2 YYNGEE, per germline. CDR3 in DNA: TGTGCCAGCAGCTACGGGACTGACATCTACGAGCAGTACTTC. Amino acid sequence: CASSYGTDIYEQYF. The variable domain in full, completed from reference TRBV9 and TRBJ2-7, reads DSGVTQTPKHLITATGQRVTLRCSPRSGDLSVYWYQQSLDQGLQFLIQYYNGEERAKGNILERFSAQQFPDLHSELNLSSLELGDSALYFCASSYGTDIYEQYFGPGTRLTVT.

V gene TRBV28 combines with J gene TRBJ1-1, with D possibly matching TRBD1 (6 bases). The V gene lost 5 bases and the J gene lost 1 base, with 14 bases spanning the gap. In germline, CDR1 is MDHEN, CDR2 SYDVKM. CDR3 length: 15 amino acids. The CDR3 nucleotides are TGTGCCAGCAGTCCGTGGGGACAAAAGAACACTGAAGCTTTCTTT. Its protein product is CASSPWGQKNTEAFF. Variable domain in full (rest from reference TRBV28 and TRBJ1-1): DVKVTQSSRYLVKRTGEKVFLECVQDMDHENMFWYRQDPGLGLRLIYFSYDVKMKEKGDIPEGYSVSREKKERFSLILESASTNQTSMYLCASSPWGQKNTEAFFGQGTRLTVV.

The chain is built from TRBV19 and TRBJ1-2; D may be TRBD1 (5 bases). Germline values: CDR1 LNHDA, CDR2 SQIVND (reference sequence). CDR3 length: 11 residues. Trimming took off 11 bases at V and 4 bases at J, with 11 bases between the two ends. The CDR3 spells CAGTGAYGYTF. For the CDR3, the DNA is TGTGCCGGAACAGGAGCCTATGGCTACACCTTC.

This clone was counted a single time. J is TRBJ2-5 and V is TRBV27; D uncertain. Trimming stripped 4 bases from V and 5 bases from J, with 11 bases between. The CDR3 is 13 amino acids. Looked up from germline, CDR1 is MNHEY and CDR2 is SMNVEV (reference sequence). CDR3 sequence (DNA): TGTGCCAGCAGTTCCCGCCCGGTGGAGACCCAGTACTTC. Protein sequence: CASSSRPVETQYF.

In this sample, this clone turned up a few times. The rearrangement links TRBV11-2 to TRBJ2-7; D not resolved. The V gene lost 1 base and the J gene lost 1 base, with 11 bases spanning the gap. From germline, CDR1 is SGHAT and CDR2 FQNNGV. The CDR3 runs to 15 residues. The CDR3 DNA sequence: TGTGCCAGCAGCTTAGTCAGCGCCTTTTCCTACGAGCAGTACTTC. It specifies CASSLVSAFSYEQYF.

The rearrangement links TRBV5-5 to TRBJ2-1; 9 positions match TRBD2. Germline CDR1 and CDR2: SGHKS and YYEKEE (reference sequence). V gave up 3 bases and J gave up 3 bases; unmatched junction bases: 4. The CDR3 is 15 amino acids. CDR3 protein: CASSWTSDNYNEQFF. As DNA, the CDR3 is TGTGCCAGCAGCTGGACTAGCGACAACTACAATGAGCAGTTCTTC.

The V call is TRBV19, the J call TRBJ2-3; 11 nucleotides line up with TRBD2. CDR1 and CDR2 (germline): LNHDA, SQIVND (reference sequence). CDR3 size: 15 residues. The V and J ends lost 4 bases and 3 bases, in that order; junction bases with no gene match: 3. In DNA form, the CDR3 reads TGTGCCAGTAGTAAACTAGCGGGAGCAACAGATACGCAGTATTTT. Translated: CASSKLAGATDTQYF.

The chain employs TRBV27 and TRBJ2-2; no clear D gene. The CDR3 is made up of 17 amino acids. The germline V gene has CDR1 MNHEY and CDR2 SMNVEV (reference sequence). Trimming shortened V by 1 base and J by 4 bases, and 16 bases separated the two germline ends. The CDR3 spells CASSLYQRAGPTGELFF. The CDR3 region has the DNA TGTGCCAGCAGTTTATATCAGCGAGCCGGCCCCACCGGGGAGCTGTTTTTT.

The chain carries TRBV13 and TRBJ2-1; a weak D match, TRBD2 (6 bases). Germline values: CDR1 PRHDT, CDR2 FYEKMQ (reference sequence). V was cut by 5 bases and J by 4 bases, with 9 bases left in between. The CDR3 has 13 residues. In DNA form, the CDR3 reads TGTGCCAGCAGCATAGCGGTTTACAATGAGCAGTTCTTC. Residues: CASSIAVYNEQFF.

The V call is TRBV27, the J call TRBJ2-1; the match to TRBD1 covers 11 bases. The CDR3 extends over 15 amino acids. The V and J ends lost 2 bases and 9 bases, in that order; junction bases with no gene match: 6. Germline-derived CDR1 and CDR2 are MNHEY and SMNVEV (reference sequence). The CDR3 reads CASSLRGQGAREQFF. In DNA, the CDR3 is TGTGCCAGCAGTTTACGCGGACAGGGGGCGCGTGAGCAGTTCTTC.

The chain has TRBV30 and TRBJ1-6; 8 positions agree with TRBD1. This CDR3 spans 13 amino acids. V shed 3 bases and J 7 bases; nucleotides not matched to a gene: 2. Germline V CDR1 and CDR2: GTSNPN, SVGIG (reference sequence). In DNA, the CDR3 is TGTGCCTGGAGAACAGGGGGAAATTCACCCCTCCACTTT. Translating gives CAWRTGGNSPLHF.

This rearrangement joins TRBV5-1 to TRBJ1-5; D gene uncertain. Trimming took off 2 bases at V and 0 bases at J, with 9 bases between the two ends. The CDR3 is made up of 15 amino acids. Germline assignment: CDR1 SGHRS and CDR2 YFSETQ. CDR3 region: CASSFMPGSNQPQHF. CDR3 nucleotide sequence: TGCGCCAGCAGCTTTATGCCCGGTAGCAATCAGCCCCAGCATTTT.

This clone occurred once. The chain carries TRBV19 and TRBJ1-5, with unresolved D. Germline CDR1 reads LNHDA; CDR2 reads SQIVND (reference sequence). CDR3 length: 12 amino acids. The V and J ends lost 7 bases and 4 bases respectively, with 8 bases between them. The CDR3, as DNA: TGTGCCAGTAAACGCGCAAATCAGCCCCAGCATTTT. This encodes CASKRANQPQHF.